These T cell receptor beta chains were read from a single sample in a study of radiotherapy plus CTLA-4 blockade in lung cancer. Assay used: immunoSEQ multiplex PCR; TCRdb lists only in-frame clones, some missing. This table holds some 78,000 clones, about 87% found once. The specimen was peripheral blood, collected from a patient treated with radiotherapy plus ipilimumab. The receptor source for this set is a human donor with non-small cell lung cancer who had stable disease on radiotherapy plus ipilimumab. The CDR3 runs from the conserved cysteine through the conserved F or W. The D gene is left open where the match is weak. Where a row states a size, it is once, few, many or the class of an expanded clone; other rows omit it.

D gene,clone size,J gene,V gene,CDR3 protein,CDR3 DNA
.,.,TRBJ2-7,TRBV29-1,CSVPGLREQYF,TGCAGCGTACCGGGCCTTCGGGAGCAGTACTTC
.,.,TRBJ2-7,TRBV2,CASREDLSSYEQYF,TGTGCCAGCAGAGAGGACCTTAGCTCCTACGAGCAGTACTTC
.,.,TRBJ1-1,TRBV4-1,CASSQEPIRNTEAFF,TGCGCCAGCAGCCAAGAACCCATCAGGAACACTGAAGCTTTCTTT
.,.,TRBJ2-7,TRBV11-2,CASSSRVGQGYEQYF,TGTGCCAGCAGCTCCCGGGTGGGGCAGGGCTACGAGCAGTACTTC
TRBD1,.,TRBJ1-1,TRBV10-3,CAIRGTGTTEAFF,TGTGCCATCAGGGGGACAGGGACCACTGAAGCTTTCTTT
TRBD1,once,TRBJ1-2,TRBV5-1,CASSSTGDPNYGYTF,TGCGCCAGCAGTTCGACAGGGGATCCTAACTATGGCTACACCTTC
.,.,TRBJ2-5,TRBV5-8,CASSLVETQYF,TGTGCCAGCAGCTTGGTAGAGACCCAGTACTTC
TRBD2,.,TRBJ2-7,TRBV19,CASRRTSGSYEQYF,TGTGCCAGTAGAAGGACTAGCGGGAGTTACGAGCAGTACTTC
TRBD1,.,TRBJ1-1,TRBV5-1,CASSLPGQDSEAFF,TGCGCCAGCAGCTTGCCGGGACAGGACAGTGAAGCTTTCTTT
.,.,TRBJ2-7,TRBV9,CASSARGGLGNEQYF,TGTGCCAGCAGCGCTAGGGGCGGCCTTGGGAACGAGCAGTACTTC
.,.,TRBJ2-2,TRBV19,CASSIASVGTGELFF,TGTGCCAGTAGTATCGCCAGCGTCGGCACCGGGGAGCTGTTTTTT
.,.,TRBJ2-2,TRBV25-1,CASSPTEPSLFF,TGTGCCAGCAGTCCGACTGAACCAAGCCTGTTTTTT
TRBD1,.,TRBJ1-2,TRBV30,CAWSPGTGYRYTF,TGTGCCTGGAGTCCCGGGACAGGATATCGCTACACCTTC
.,.,TRBJ1-1,TRBV2,CASSRQDQNTEAFF,TGTGCCAGCAGTCGACAGGACCAGAACACTGAAGCTTTCTTT
TRBD1,.,TRBJ2-7,TRBV7-3,CASSTTGGGYEQYF,TGTGCCAGCAGCACAACAGGGGGCGGATACGAGCAGTACTTC
.,.,TRBJ1-4,TRBV5-6,CASSLLAGAGEGEKLFF,TGTGCCAGCAGCTTACTCGCTGGGGCAGGGGAAGGGGAAAAACTGTTTTTT
TRBD1,.,TRBJ1-2,TRBV7-2,CASSLTPDRGDDGYTF,TGTGCCAGCAGCTTAACTCCAGACAGGGGAGATGATGGCTACACCTTC
.,.,TRBJ2-7,TRBV5-1,CASSLVVSGEQYF,TGCGCCAGCAGCTTGGTAGTGTCGGGCGAGCAGTACTTC
.,.,TRBJ1-3,TRBV28,CASTTGGSGNTIYF,TGTGCCAGCACTACTGGGGGCTCTGGAAACACCATATATTTT
.,.,TRBJ2-3,TRBV7-9,CASSYFDTDTQYF,TGTGCCAGCAGCTACTTTGACACAGATACGCAGTATTTT
.,.,TRBJ1-3,TRBV6-1,CASAASSGNTIYF,TGTGCCAGCGCCGCATCCTCTGGAAACACCATATATTTT
.,.,TRBJ1-2,TRBV28,CASSLPSDYGYTF,TGTGCCAGCAGTTTACCAAGTGACTATGGCTACACCTTC
TRBD1,.,TRBJ2-7,TRBV7-9,CASSRAPGQASYEQYF,TGTGCCAGCAGCCGAGCACCGGGACAGGCTTCCTACGAGCAGTACTTC